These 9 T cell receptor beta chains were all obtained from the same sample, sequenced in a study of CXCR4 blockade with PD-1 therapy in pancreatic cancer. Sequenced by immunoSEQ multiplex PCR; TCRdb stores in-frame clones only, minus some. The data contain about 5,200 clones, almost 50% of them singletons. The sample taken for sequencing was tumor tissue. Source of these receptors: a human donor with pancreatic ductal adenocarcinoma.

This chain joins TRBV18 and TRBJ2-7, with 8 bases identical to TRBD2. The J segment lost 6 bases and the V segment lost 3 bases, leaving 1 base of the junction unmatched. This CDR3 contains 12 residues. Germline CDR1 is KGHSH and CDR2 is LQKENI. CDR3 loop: CASSPGRGEQYF. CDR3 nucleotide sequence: TGTGCCAGCTCACCCGGGAGGGGCGAGCAGTACTTC.

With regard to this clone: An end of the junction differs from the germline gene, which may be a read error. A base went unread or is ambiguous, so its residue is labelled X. CDR3 sequence (DNA): TGTGCCACTAAAGAGGGACAAAAGTGGGCCAATCAGCCCCARCATTTT. Translation: CATKEGQKWANQPXHF. The full CDR3 sequence reads CATKEGQKWANQPQHF. The genes are TRBV19 and TRBJ1-5, with a weak D call TRBD1 (6 bases). Per germline, CDR1 LNHDA and CDR2 SQIVND (reference sequence). The CDR3 contains 16 residues.

CDR3 sequence: CAWRGQGRSGTQYF. CDR3 sequence (DNA): TGTGCCTGGAGGGGACAGGGGCGCTCAGGGACCCAGTACTTC. The chain carries TRBV30 and TRBJ2-5, with 10 bases identical to TRBD1. V dropped 3 bases and J dropped 7; count of bases not matched to a gene: 8. The germline gives CDR1 GTSNPN, CDR2 SVGIG (reference sequence). This CDR3 region has 14 residues.

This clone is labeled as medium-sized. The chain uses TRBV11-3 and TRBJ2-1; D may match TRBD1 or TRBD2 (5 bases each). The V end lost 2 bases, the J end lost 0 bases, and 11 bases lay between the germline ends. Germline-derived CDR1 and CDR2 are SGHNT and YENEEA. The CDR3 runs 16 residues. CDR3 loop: CASSLTGPSSYNEQFF. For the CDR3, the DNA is TGTGCCAGCAGCTTAACGGGACCAAGCTCCTACAATGAGCAGTTCTTC.

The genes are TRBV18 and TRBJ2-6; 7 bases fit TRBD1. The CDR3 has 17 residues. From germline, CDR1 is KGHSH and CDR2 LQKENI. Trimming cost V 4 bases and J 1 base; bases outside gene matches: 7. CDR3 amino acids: CASSLLPQGSGANVLTF. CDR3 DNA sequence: TGTGCCAGCTCACTACTTCCACAGGGGTCTGGGGCCAACGTCCTGACTTTC.

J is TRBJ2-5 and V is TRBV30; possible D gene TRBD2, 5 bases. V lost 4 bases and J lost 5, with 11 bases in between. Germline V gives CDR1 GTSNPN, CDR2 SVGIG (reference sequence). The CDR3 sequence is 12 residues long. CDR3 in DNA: TGTGCCTGGAAGGTTCAGCGGGAGACCCAGTACTTC. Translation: CAWKVQRETQYF.

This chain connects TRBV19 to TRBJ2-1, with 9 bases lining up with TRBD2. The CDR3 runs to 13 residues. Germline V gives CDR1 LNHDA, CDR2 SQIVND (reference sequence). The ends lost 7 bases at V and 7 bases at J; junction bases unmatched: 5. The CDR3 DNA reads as TGTGCCAGTATGCTAGCGGGAAAGAATGAGCAGTTCTTC. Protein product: CASMLAGKNEQFF.

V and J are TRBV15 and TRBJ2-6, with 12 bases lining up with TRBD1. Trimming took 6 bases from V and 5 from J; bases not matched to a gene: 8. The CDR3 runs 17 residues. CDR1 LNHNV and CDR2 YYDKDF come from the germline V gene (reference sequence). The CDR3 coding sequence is TGTGCCACCAGTCCGGGACAGGGGGCGCGTAGGGCCAACGTCCTGACTTTC. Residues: CATSPGQGARRANVLTF.

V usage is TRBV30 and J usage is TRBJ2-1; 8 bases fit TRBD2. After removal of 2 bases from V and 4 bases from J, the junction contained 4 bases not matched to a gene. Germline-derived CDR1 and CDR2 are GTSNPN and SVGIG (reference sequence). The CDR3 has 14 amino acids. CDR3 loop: CAWSLSGGYNEQFF. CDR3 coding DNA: TGTGCCTGGAGTCTAAGCGGGGGTTACAATGAGCAGTTCTTC.